This T cell receptor (beta chain) was captured in a study of blood T cell repertoires in COVID-19. Study in general: The United States, Italy and Spain were the sources of the acute and convalescent COVID-19 samples.

Per the authors' pipeline: Reference gene primer amplification yielded estimated nucleated cell counts. The method was immunoSEQ multiplex PCR; TCRdb's version includes in-frame clones alone and lacks a portion of them. V, J and clone size are those of that table, while D and trimming were read from the DNA. The repertoire holds 400,000 to 450,000 clones, 88% seen once, with 10% to 15% in the top ten. The CDR3 totals 15 residues. Per germline, CDR1 SGDLS and CDR2 YYNGEE. J lost 6 bases, V lost 3 bases, and 9 bases had no gene match. V is TRBV9 and J is TRBJ1-3; TRBD1 matches 7 bases. The TCR sequence derives from a woman between 45 and 60 years old with COVID-19, enrolled during active disease. The sequencing sample was made of peripheral blood. The CDR3 loop is CASSALTGAENTIYF. The CDR3 DNA reads TGTGCCAGCAGCGCCCTTACAGGGGCGGAAAACACCATATATTTT.